These 27 T cell receptor beta chains came from one sample sequenced in a study of cytomegalovirus exposure and HLA in healthy donors. PCR used 60 Vbeta primers and 13 Jbeta primers. Using immunoSEQ multiplex PCR, the repertoire was profiled, and TCRdb retains in-frame clones only, with some absent. The sample lists 40,000 to 45,000 clones, about nine tenths occurring once. The sample consisted of PBMCs. These receptors all come from a woman in her 40s in good health and CMV-seropositive.

The chain couples TRBV30 to TRBJ1-5; the D gene is possibly TRBD1 (5 bases). There are 11 residues in the CDR3. The germline V gene has CDR1 GTSNPN and CDR2 SVGIG (reference sequence). Trimming removed 2 bases from V and 9 bases from J, with 8 bases in between. The CDR3 bases are TGTGCCTGGAGTCGGGGGGGGCCCCAGCATTTT. It specifies CAWSRGGPQHF.

This chain joins TRBV5-1 and TRBJ2-1; 7 nucleotides align to TRBD2. The CDR3 totals 14 residues. V lost 1 base, J lost 6 bases, and 4 bases stayed unmatched. Germline loops: CDR1 SGHRS, CDR2 YFSETQ. The CDR3 nucleotides are TGCGCCAGCAGCTTGATGGCTAGCGGCAATGAGCAGTTCTTC. Residues: CASSLMASGNEQFF.

The V call is TRBV25-1, the J call TRBJ1-4; D is ambiguous. Trimming removed 11 bases from V and 0 bases from J, with 10 bases in between. CDR1 MGHDK and CDR2 SYGVNS come from the germline V gene. CDR3 length equals 13 residues. In DNA form, the CDR3 reads TGTGCCGCACAGTTTGCAACTAATGAAAAACTGTTTTTT. Translating gives CAAQFATNEKLFF.

The rearrangement links TRBV6-6 to TRBJ2-7; 12 bases map to TRBD1. The ends lost 5 bases at V and 4 bases at J; junction bases unmatched: 6. Germline CDR1 is MNHNY and CDR2 is SVGAGI (reference sequence). This CDR3 contains 15 residues. Here the CDR3 DNA reads TGTGCCAGCAGTCACGGGACAGGGGGCCGATACGAGCAGTACTTC. It translates to CASSHGTGGRYEQYF.

The chain uses TRBV6-1 and TRBJ2-1; 10 bases match TRBD2. CDR3 size: 17 residues. Germline V gene lookup returns CDR1 MNHNS and CDR2 SASEGT. Trimming removed 2 bases from V and 7 bases from J; junction bases left unmatched: 11. The CDR3 region is CASSETLISGRRNEQFF. The CDR3 DNA reads TGTGCCAGCAGTGAAACTCTAATTAGCGGGAGGAGAAATGAGCAGTTCTTC.

This clone was seen a few times. V is TRBV2 and J is TRBJ1-2, with D perhaps matching TRBD1 (5 bases). The germline V gene has CDR1 SNHLY and CDR2 FYNNEI. The CDR3 consists of 12 residues. V was clipped by 4 bases and J by 8 bases, with 11 bases between them. The CDR3 sequence is CASSAPGFGYTF. The CDR3 nucleotides are TGTGCCAGCAGTGCCCCAGGGTTCGGCTACACCTTC.

The genes are TRBV19 and TRBJ1-5; the match to TRBD1 covers 8 bases. The trim removed 7 bases at V and 0 bases at J, leaving 8 bases unmatched. This CDR3 has 16 amino acids. Germline values: CDR1 LNHDA, CDR2 SQIVND (reference sequence). This CDR3 reads CASTGQGSYSNQPQHF. The CDR3 DNA reads as TGTGCCAGTACTGGACAGGGAAGTTATAGCAATCAGCCCCAGCATTTT. Using reference TRBV19 and TRBJ1-5 for the parts outside the CDR3, the full variable domain is DGGITQSPKYLFRKEGQNVTLSCEQNLNHDAMYWYRQDPGQGLRLIYYSQIVNDFQKGDIAEGYSVSREKKESFPLTVTSAQKNPTAFYLCASTGQGSYSNQPQHFGDGTRLSIL.

V gene TRBV30 combines with J gene TRBJ1-1, with D hard to call. CDR1 and CDR2 from the germline V gene are GTSNPN and SVGIG (reference sequence). The CDR3 sequence is 12 residues long. V was pared by 5 bases and J by 1 base, with 8 bases between. The CDR3 DNA sequence: TGTGCCTGGGGGCAGCCGAACACTGAAGCTTTCTTT. Amino acid sequence: CAWGQPNTEAFF.

J is TRBJ2-7 and V is TRBV15; D remains unclear. Germline CDR1 and CDR2: LNHNV and YYDKDF (reference sequence). CDR3 size: 15 residues. V gave up 1 base and J gave up 3 bases, with 13 bases separating them. CDR3 in amino acids: CATSRVYDAGYEQYF. The DNA for the CDR3 is TGTGCCACCAGCAGAGTATACGACGCAGGCTACGAGCAGTACTTC.

The count of this clone is one. The chain employs TRBV9 and TRBJ2-1; D is uncertain. The CDR3 extends over 12 amino acids. Trimming left V 0 bases short and J 9 bases short, with 7 bases between. The V gene's germline CDR1 is SGDLS and CDR2 YYNGEE. CDR3 loop: CASSVVSSEQFF. The CDR3 DNA reads as TGTGCCAGCAGCGTAGTTTCGTCTGAGCAGTTCTTC.

This chain uses TRBV7-9 with TRBJ1-2; D is unresolved. Germline assignment: CDR1 SEHNR and CDR2 FQNEAQ (reference sequence). Trimming left V 3 bases short and J 2 bases short, with 10 bases between. The CDR3 has 14 amino acids. The CDR3 spells CASSFDGWNYGYTF. The DNA for the CDR3 is TGTGCCAGCAGCTTTGACGGGTGGAACTATGGCTACACCTTC.

This clone appeared once. The chain employs TRBV5-1 and TRBJ2-5, with D unresolved. The J call is doubtful: the DNA matches TRBJ2-7 better. The germline CDR1 and CDR2 sequences are SGHRS and YFSETQ. This CDR3 region has 13 residues. In DNA, the CDR3 is TGCGCCAGCAGCTTGGCTCCCTCCACCGAGCAGTACTTC. Protein: CASSLAPSTEQYF.

This clone has only one observation. An end of the junction differs from the germline gene, which may be a read error. The J gene is TRBJ2-1, the V gene TRBV7-3; 9 positions match TRBD2. This CDR3 spans 11 amino acids. Per the germline V gene, CDR1 is SGHTA and CDR2 is FQGTGA. CDR3 loop: CASSSGTSLVF. Written as DNA, the CDR3 is TGTGCCAGCAGCTCCGGGACTAGCCTAGTCTTC.

The chain carries TRBV7-2 and TRBJ2-5; 7 bases fit TRBD1. The V and J ends lost 0 bases and 2 bases, in that order; junction bases with no gene match: 0. CDR3 length equals 14 residues. Germline values: CDR1 SGHTA, CDR2 FQGNSA. CDR3 sequence reads: CASSLAGQQETQYF. In DNA, the CDR3 is TGTGCCAGCAGCTTAGCGGGACAGCAAGAGACCCAGTACTTC.

The rearrangement uses TRBV6-6 and TRBJ2-7, with D maybe TRBD1 (6 bases). The CDR3 is 15 residues long. The germline V gene encodes CDR1 MNHNY and CDR2 SVGAGI (reference sequence). V lost 5 bases and J 1 base, leaving 15 bases between the germline ends. The CDR3: CASSGRDTGSYEQYF. CDR3 sequence (DNA): TGTGCCAGCAGTGGCCGGGACACAGGGTCCTACGAGCAGTACTTC.

DNA of the CDR3: TGTGCCAGTAGACCGACAGGAACCGCAACTAATGAAAAACTGTTTTTT. Translated: CASRPTGTATNEKLFF. This rearrangement joins TRBV19 to TRBJ1-4; maybe TRBD1 (6 bases). CDR1 and CDR2 from the germline V gene are LNHDA and SQIVND (reference sequence). The CDR3 consists of 16 residues. V dropped 6 bases and J dropped 0 bases, with 14 bases sitting between them.

The chain joins TRBV7-8 to TRBJ1-1; a possible D gene is TRBD1 (5 bases). Trimming took 5 bases from V and 4 from J, leaving 14 bases between them. The CDR3 is 14 amino acids. CDR1 and CDR2 (germline): SGHVS, FQNEAQ. The CDR3 DNA reads as TGTGCCAGCAGCCCAGTGGGTCAGGGCACTGAAGCTTTCTTT. The encoded protein is CASSPVGQGTEAFF.

This chain joins TRBV27 and TRBJ1-5; 9 bases line up with TRBD1. V lost 4 bases and J lost 16; bases outside the gene matches: 8. Germline V gene lookup returns CDR1 MNHEY and CDR2 SMNVEV (reference sequence). The CDR3 runs 12 residues. CDR3 in amino acids: CASSSSGTGYHF. In nucleotides, the CDR3 is TGTGCCAGCAGTTCTTCTGGGACAGGGTATCATTTT.

The genes are TRBV11-2 and TRBJ2-2; 9 bases align to TRBD2. Germline lookup yields CDR1 SGHAT and CDR2 FQNNGV. Trimming took 1 base from V and 6 from J; bases not matched to a gene: 3. This CDR3 comprises 15 residues. The CDR3 bases are TGTGCCAGCAGCTTAGGCGGGAGGGACGCCGGGGAGCTGTTTTTT. This translates into CASSLGGRDAGELFF.

V is TRBV19 and J is TRBJ2-7; a possible D gene is TRBD2 (5 bases). CDR1 and CDR2 from the germline V gene are LNHDA and SQIVND (reference sequence). Deletions cut 8 bases from V and 5 bases from J, with 19 bases between. The CDR3 runs to 14 residues. The CDR3 region is CASGESRGIHEQYF. The CDR3 DNA follows: TGTGCCAGTGGGGAGTCTCGGGGAATCCACGAGCAGTACTTC.

V gene TRBV11-3 combines with J gene TRBJ1-1; D remains unclear. The CDR3 sequence is 14 residues long. V was trimmed by 3 bases and J by 3 bases, leaving 11 bases between them. Germline CDR1 reads SGHNT; CDR2 reads YENEEA. Here the CDR3 reads CASSLRGWDTEAFF. CDR3 nucleotide sequence: TGTGCCAGCAGCTTGAGAGGGTGGGACACTGAAGCTTTCTTT.

The gene calls are TRBV28 and TRBJ2-7; 9 bases agree with TRBD1. This CDR3 comprises 13 residues. The J segment lost 7 bases and the V segment lost 6 bases, leaving 7 bases of the junction unmatched. Germline-derived CDR1 and CDR2 are MDHEN and SYDVKM. In DNA, the CDR3 is TGTGCCAGCAGCCCTGGGACAGGGTGTGAGCAGTACTTC. Translated: CASSPGTGCEQYF.

This clone appeared once. The chain links TRBV6-1 to TRBJ2-5; D unclear. The ends were cut back, 6 bases at V and 5 bases at J, with 16 bases in the middle. The germline gives CDR1 MNHNS, CDR2 SASEGT. The CDR3 consists of 14 residues. This CDR3 is CASRTTRLLETQYF. The CDR3 region has the DNA TGTGCCAGCAGAACAACCCGACTTCTGGAGACCCAGTACTTC.

The genes are TRBV6-7 and TRBJ1-2; no clear D gene. TRBV6-7 is flagged as an ORF with uncertain function. V dropped 2 bases and J dropped 2 bases, with 18 bases sitting between them. The CDR3 loop spans 17 amino acids. The CDR3 is CASSYPRLRGINYGYTF. The CDR3, as DNA: TGTGCCAGCAGTTACCCCCGGTTAAGAGGGATCAACTATGGCTACACCTTC.

This clone has just one count. V usage is TRBV10-3 and J usage is TRBJ1-4; D not resolved. The CDR3 sequence is 17 residues long. Germline V gene lookup returns CDR1 ENHRY and CDR2 SYGVKD. The V end was cut by 3 bases, the J end by 0 bases, with 14 bases between. CDR3 amino acids: CAISEDWQVATNEKLFF. The CDR3 DNA is TGTGCCATCAGTGAAGACTGGCAAGTAGCAACTAATGAAAAACTGTTTTTT.

The rearrangement uses TRBV19 and TRBJ1-2; D is perhaps TRBD1 (6 bases). Germline lookup yields CDR1 LNHDA and CDR2 SQIVND (reference sequence). This CDR3 is 12 amino acids long. Trimming removed 5 bases from V and 7 bases from J, with 11 bases in between. The CDR3 DNA is TGTGCCAGTAGTCATCAGGGGATTGGCTACACCTTC. It is translated as CASSHQGIGYTF.

This clone was seen a handful of times. V usage is TRBV4-1 and J usage is TRBJ1-2; TRBD1 agrees at 9 bases. The V segment lost 3 bases and the J segment 8 bases; nucleotides outside the gene matches: 16. CDR3 length equals 17 residues. CDR1 and CDR2 (germline): MGHRA, YSYEKL. CDR3 bases: TGCGCCAGCAGCCAGGTAGAAAGTCGGACAGGGGCGGGAGGCTACACCTTC. Amino acids: CASSQVESRTGAGGYTF.